The 19 T cell receptor beta chains below were found in one sample sequenced in a study of blood T cell repertoires in COVID-19. Clones were read by immunoSEQ multiplex PCR, and TCRdb kept only the in-frame ones, dropping some. Among hundreds of thousands of clones, over 80% were seen once, and the ten largest hold 0.95% to 1.5%. Sequenced: PBMCs or T cells enriched from blood (not recorded which). Receptor source: a man aged 30 to 45 who had recovered from COVID-19.

This clone has only one observation. The chain uses TRBV27 and TRBJ2-1; 8 positions match TRBD1. The V gene's germline CDR1 is MNHEY and CDR2 SMNVEV (reference sequence). The ends lost 5 bases at V and 3 bases at J; junction bases unmatched: 6. This CDR3 region has 15 residues. CDR3: CASSHRGVSYNEQFF. DNA of the CDR3: TGTGCCAGCAGTCACAGGGGGGTGAGCTACAATGAGCAGTTCTTC.

The V gene is TRBV20-1, the J gene TRBJ1-5, with unresolved D. There are 14 residues in the CDR3. V dropped 3 bases and J dropped 1 base, with 10 bases sitting between them. Germline CDR1 and CDR2: DFQATT and SNEGSKA (reference sequence). The CDR3 DNA reads TGCAGTGCTAGTGGTGCCGGGAGCAATCAGCCCCAGCATTTT. It codes for CSASGAGSNQPQHF.

The chain uses TRBV6-1 and TRBJ1-2; 7 nucleotides agree with TRBD1. The CDR3 totals 14 residues. The germline CDR1 and CDR2 sequences are MNHNS and SASEGT. V was clipped by 3 bases and J by 0 bases; unmatched bases: 1. CDR3 nucleotide sequence: TGTGCCAGCAGTGACGGGACAGCTAACTATGGCTACACCTTC. Translated: CASSDGTANYGYTF.

The chain recombines TRBV15 with TRBJ2-4; a possible D gene is TRBD1 (5 bases). The germline V and J ends were trimmed by 0 bases and 7 bases, with 10 bases remaining between them. Germline assignment: CDR1 LNHNV and CDR2 YYDKDF (reference sequence). The CDR3 is 14 amino acids. This CDR3 is CATSRDFGHNIQYF. CDR3 bases: TGTGCCACCAGCAGAGATTTCGGACATAACATTCAGTACTTC.

The V call is TRBV5-4, the J call TRBJ1-1; 7 bases agree with TRBD1. The ends lost 4 bases at V and 2 bases at J; junction bases unmatched: 11. In germline, CDR1 is SGHNT, CDR2 YYREEE (reference sequence). The CDR3 length is 16 residues. For the CDR3, the DNA is TGTGCCAGCAGCCCGCCAGGGTACAGGGGTAACACTGAAGCTTTCTTT. Translated, it gives CASSPPGYRGNTEAFF.

V usage is TRBV30 and J usage is TRBJ1-6; TRBD1 agrees at 10 bases. Germline values: CDR1 GTSNPN, CDR2 SVGIG (reference sequence). This CDR3 region has 14 residues. J lost 8 bases, V lost 1 base, and 2 bases had no gene match. The CDR3 DNA sequence: TGTGCCTGGAGTGCAGGACAGGGGGATTCACCCCTCCACTTT. Its protein product is CAWSAGQGDSPLHF.

The rearrangement joins TRBV28 to TRBJ1-2; 10 bases map to TRBD1. From germline, CDR1 is MDHEN and CDR2 SYDVKM. This CDR3 contains 17 residues. V dropped 5 bases and J dropped 4; count of bases not matched to a gene: 13. CDR3 coding DNA: TGTGCCAGCAGTCCACAGACAGGGGGCTACACACTCTATGGCTACACCTTC. Translated: CASSPQTGGYTLYGYTF.

The chain carries TRBV13 and TRBJ2-2, with 10 bases identical to TRBD2. Germline loops: CDR1 PRHDT, CDR2 FYEKMQ (reference sequence). This CDR3 spans 18 amino acids. J gave up 0 bases and V 5 bases, and 9 bases lay outside the gene matches. The CDR3 coding sequence is TGTGCCAGCAGCGCGTATCTAGCGGGGGCTCCGAACACCGGGGAGCTGTTTTTT. Residues: CASSAYLAGAPNTGELFF. Together with reference TRBV13 and TRBJ2-2, the CDR3 gives the full variable domain: AAGVIQSPRHLIKEKRETATLKCYPIPRHDTVYWYQQGPGQDPQFLISFYEKMQSDKGSIPDRFSAQQFSDYHSELNMSSLELGDSALYFCASSAYLAGAPNTGELFFGEGSRLTVL.

This rearrangement joins TRBV19 to TRBJ1-5; 7 bases match TRBD1. V lost 6 bases and J lost 6; bases outside the gene matches: 14. The CDR3 has 16 amino acids. Germline lookup yields CDR1 LNHDA and CDR2 SQIVND (reference sequence). The CDR3 is CASRARRQGEGQPQHF. The DNA of the CDR3 is TGTGCCAGTAGGGCCCGAAGGCAGGGGGAAGGTCAGCCCCAGCATTTT.

The chain carries TRBV7-8 and TRBJ2-7, with 10 bases identical to TRBD2. Germline CDR1 SGHVS, CDR2 FQNEAQ. V gave up 6 bases and J gave up 0 bases; unmatched junction bases: 2. This CDR3 is built from 14 residues. CDR3 bases: TGTGCCAGCAGTTGGACTAGCGGCTCCTACGAGCAGTACTTC. Encoded protein: CASSWTSGSYEQYF.

The genes are TRBV4-1 and TRBJ2-7, with 11 bases fitting TRBD2. CDR1 is MGHRA, CDR2 YSYEKL, per germline. The length of the CDR3 is 19 residues. V was pared by 5 bases and J by 5 bases, with 20 bases of the junction left unmatched. The CDR3 sequence is CASSNRPLAGGPLLDEQYF. The CDR3 DNA is TGCGCCAGCAGCAACCGGCCCCTAGCGGGAGGACCCCTCTTAGACGAGCAGTACTTC.

This clone was seen a single time. The chain recombines TRBV10-3 with TRBJ1-6, with D tentatively TRBD1 (6 bases). Germline-derived CDR1 and CDR2 are ENHRY and SYGVKD. Trimming removed 6 bases from V and 5 bases from J, with 14 bases in between. The CDR3 is 15 residues long. Here the CDR3 DNA reads TGTGCCATCAGCCCTTTGGGACACAATAATTCACCCCTCCACTTT. It is translated as CAISPLGHNNSPLHF.

V usage is TRBV19 and J usage is TRBJ1-2; a weak D match, TRBD1 (6 bases). The germline CDR1 and CDR2 sequences are LNHDA and SQIVND (reference sequence). Trimming removed 5 bases from V and 1 base from J, with 23 bases in between. This CDR3 region has 18 residues. CDR3 sequence (DNA): TGTGCCAGTAGTCTACGACAAGGGGGAAGGGCACTTAACTATGGCTACACCTTC. It codes for CASSLRQGGRALNYGYTF.

The chain is built from TRBV7-9 and TRBJ1-2; 8 bases are a match to TRBD1. The germline CDR1 and CDR2 sequences are SEHNR and FQNEAQ (reference sequence). Trimming cost V 2 bases and J 8 bases; bases outside gene matches: 10. This CDR3 comprises 15 residues. The CDR3 coding sequence is TGTGCCAGCAGCTTACCTCCAGGACAGGGAGAAGGCTACACCTTC. Translated, it gives CASSLPPGQGEGYTF.

The rearrangement links TRBV7-2 to TRBJ2-1; D unclear. Germline V gene data show CDR1 as SGHTA and CDR2 as FQGNSA. V lost 6 bases and J lost 8, with 11 bases in between. CDR3 length: 12 residues. The chain's CDR3 is CASRLYSHEQFF. For the CDR3, the DNA is TGTGCCAGCAGACTGTATAGCCATGAGCAGTTCTTC.

V gene TRBV4-1 combines with J gene TRBJ2-5; 8 positions agree with TRBD2. With 2 bases clipped from V and 3 bases from J, the junction kept 5 bases outside the gene matches. This CDR3 comprises 15 residues. CDR1 and CDR2 from the germline V gene are MGHRA and YSYEKL. The CDR3 loop reads CASSQPRLAKETQYF. As DNA, the CDR3 is TGCGCCAGCAGCCAACCACGACTAGCGAAAGAGACCCAGTACTTC.

The CDR3 region has the DNA TGTGCCAGCAGCCGATTCAGCAAAACGGAGGCTTCCTACGAGCAGTACTTC. Residues: CASSRFSKTEASYEQYF. The chain employs TRBV14 and TRBJ2-7; maybe TRBD2 (5 bases). The CDR3 has 17 residues. Germline V gives CDR1 SGHDN, CDR2 FVKESK. Trimming shortened V by 4 bases and J by 1 base, and 20 bases separated the two germline ends.

The J gene is TRBJ1-5, the V gene TRBV27, with TRBD1 identical over 10 bases. The CDR3 length is 14 residues. Germline V gene sequence: CDR1 MNHEY, CDR2 SMNVEV (reference sequence). With 7 bases clipped from V and 4 bases from J, the junction kept 4 bases outside the gene matches. The CDR3 region is CASKPGQGNQPQHF. CDR3 sequence (DNA): TGTGCCAGCAAACCGGGACAGGGGAATCAGCCCCAGCATTTT.

The chain couples TRBV10-3 to TRBJ1-5; the D gene is possibly TRBD1 (6 bases). The germline V gene has CDR1 ENHRY and CDR2 SYGVKD. The CDR3 has 14 amino acids. V lost 3 bases, J lost 2 bases, and 8 bases lay in between. The CDR3 reads CAISESGGNQPQHF. CDR3 bases: TGTGCCATCAGTGAATCAGGGGGCAATCAGCCCCAGCATTTT.